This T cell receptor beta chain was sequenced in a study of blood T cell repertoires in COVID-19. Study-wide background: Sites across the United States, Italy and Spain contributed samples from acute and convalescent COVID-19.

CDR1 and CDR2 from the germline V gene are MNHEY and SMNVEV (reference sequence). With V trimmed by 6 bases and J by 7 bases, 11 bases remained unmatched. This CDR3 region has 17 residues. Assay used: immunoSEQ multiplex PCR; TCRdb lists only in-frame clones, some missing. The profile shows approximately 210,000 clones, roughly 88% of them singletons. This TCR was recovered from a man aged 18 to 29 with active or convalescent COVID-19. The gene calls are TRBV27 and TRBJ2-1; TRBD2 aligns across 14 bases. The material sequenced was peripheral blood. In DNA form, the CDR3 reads TGTGCCAGCAGCCTCCGACTAGCGGGAGGGCCTAAAAATGAGCAGTTCTTC. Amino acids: CASSLRLAGGPKNEQFF.